One sample yielded the 23 T cell receptor beta chains listed below, sequenced in a study of blood T cell repertoires in COVID-19 (dated by TCRdb to 2018 to 2020). The method was the immunoSEQ multiplex PCR assay. The clones in this table, taken by TCRdb from immuneACCESS, are in-frame only. Not every clone is retained; where verified, under half of the shortfall comes from an unresolved V gene, and the cause of the rest is unknown. This sample holds under 200,000 clones; roughly 80% were observed only once. The ten biggest clones cover approximately 2.6% of the sample. The sequenced sample consisted of peripheral blood. The receptor set was obtained from a man in his 70s with acute or convalescent COVID-19.

The V gene is TRBV24-1, the J gene TRBJ2-1; D perhaps matches TRBD2 (6 bases). This CDR3 has 17 residues. Looked up from germline, CDR1 is KGHDR and CDR2 is SFDVKD. Trimming took 3 bases from V and 8 from J, leaving 22 bases between them. Written as DNA, the CDR3 is TGTGCCACCAGTGATCCAAAGCCGGGGACCGGGAGCCATGAGCAGTTCTTC. Translated, it gives CATSDPKPGTGSHEQFF.

The chain uses TRBV6-6 and TRBJ1-3; 7 bases map to TRBD1. V gave up 2 bases and J gave up 5 bases; unmatched junction bases: 6. Per the germline V gene, CDR1 is MNHNY and CDR2 is SVGAGI (reference sequence). The CDR3 runs to 15 residues. CDR3 amino acids: CASSYEGQIRNTIYF. The CDR3 region has the DNA TGTGCCAGCAGTTACGAGGGACAGATCAGAAACACCATATATTTT.

The rearrangement joins TRBV6-5 to TRBJ1-1; D is unresolved. The CDR3 spans 13 residues. V was shortened by 7 bases and J by 5 bases, with 14 bases between the two germline ends. CDR1 is MNHEY, CDR2 SVGAGI, per germline. CDR3 sequence reads: CASKLPSGTEAFF. DNA of the CDR3: TGTGCCAGCAAACTTCCTTCGGGGACTGAAGCTTTCTTT.

This chain links TRBV28 with TRBJ2-4, with TRBD1 identical over 7 bases. J lost 4 bases, V lost 5 bases, and 5 bases had no gene match. CDR3 length: 14 residues. The germline V gene encodes CDR1 MDHEN and CDR2 SYDVKM. CDR3 sequence (DNA): TGTGCCAGCAGTCCACCGGGACAGAAAAACATTCAGTACTTC. The encoded protein is CASSPPGQKNIQYF.

This chain joins TRBV6-1 and TRBJ2-5, with D maybe TRBD2 (5 bases). CDR1 MNHNS and CDR2 SASEGT come from the germline V gene. CDR3 length equals 14 residues. V lost 2 bases and J lost 5, with 12 bases in between. The CDR3 sequence: CASSENLARETQYF. CDR3 nucleotide sequence: TGTGCCAGCAGTGAAAACCTAGCTCGGGAGACCCAGTACTTC.

The table lists this clone with many counts. The rearrangement joins TRBV5-1 to TRBJ2-1; 10 bases align to TRBD2. The ends lost 0 bases at V and 0 bases at J; junction bases unmatched: 6. The CDR3 length is 18 residues. The germline gives CDR1 SGHRS, CDR2 YFSETQ. The CDR3 nucleotides are TGCGCCAGCAGCTTGGCTTCTAGCGGGGGCTACTCCTACAATGAGCAGTTCTTC. Translated, it gives CASSLASSGGYSYNEQFF.

This clone was counted between two and nine times. This rearrangement joins TRBV9 to TRBJ2-7; 9 bases align to TRBD1. Losses at the gene ends were 3 bases for V and 7 bases for J; bases not matched to a gene: 11. Germline V lookup: CDR1 SGDLS, CDR2 YYNGEE. This CDR3 region has 15 residues. CDR3 region: CASSAIGTGLGEQYF. Here the CDR3 DNA reads TGTGCCAGCAGCGCAATCGGGACAGGGCTTGGGGAGCAGTACTTC.

This chain uses TRBV6-5 with TRBJ2-5; TRBD2 matches 12 bases. The CDR3 length is 16 residues. J lost 5 bases, V lost 2 bases, and 6 bases had no gene match. Germline V lookup: CDR1 MNHEY, CDR2 SVGAGI. The CDR3 DNA is TGTGCCAGCAGTTACGGGCTAGCGGGGGGGCCGGAGACCCAGTACTTC. The encoded protein is CASSYGLAGGPETQYF.

The chain carries TRBV6-6 and TRBJ2-7, with a possible D match to TRBD1 (5 bases). The CDR3 has 15 amino acids. Germline assignment: CDR1 MNHNY and CDR2 SVGAGI (reference sequence). The germline V and J ends were trimmed by 2 bases and 3 bases, with 14 bases remaining between them. CDR3 in amino acids: CASSYLGQAGYEQYF. CDR3 in DNA: TGTGCCAGCAGTTACCTGGGGCAAGCCGGCTACGAGCAGTACTTC.

This rearrangement joins TRBV29-1 to TRBJ2-3, with a tentative D call TRBD1 (5 bases). The CDR3 length is 14 residues. Germline V CDR1 and CDR2: SQVTM, ANQGSEA. V lost 1 base and J 3 bases, leaving 11 bases between the germline ends. CDR3 sequence (DNA): TGCAGCGTTGAAGGGGGCGAGGTTACAGATACGCAGTATTTT. Encoded protein: CSVEGGEVTDTQYF.

This sequence joins TRBV5-1 and TRBJ2-3; D gene uncertain. Germline V gene data show CDR1 as SGHRS and CDR2 as YFSETQ. The CDR3 runs to 14 residues. V was shortened by 4 bases and J by 0 bases, with 9 bases between the two germline ends. The CDR3 DNA is TGCGCCAGCAGCGGAACAGCTAGCACAGATACGCAGTATTTT. This codes for CASSGTASTDTQYF.

The chain joins TRBV27 to TRBJ1-1, with TRBD1 matching 8 bases. The CDR3 covers 13 residues. Per the germline V gene, CDR1 is MNHEY and CDR2 is SMNVEV (reference sequence). Trimming cost V 5 bases and J 4 bases; bases outside gene matches: 3. Here the CDR3 reads CASSHTGGTEAFF. CDR3 nucleotide sequence: TGTGCCAGCAGTCACACAGGGGGCACTGAAGCTTTCTTT.

This clone has just one count. The V and J genes are TRBV27 and TRBJ1-1, with 9 bases matching TRBD1. In germline, CDR1 is MNHEY, CDR2 SMNVEV (reference sequence). This CDR3 is 13 amino acids long. With 6 bases clipped from V and 6 bases from J, the junction kept 5 bases outside the gene matches. The CDR3 DNA reads TGTGCCAGCAGGGCGACAGGGGGGGCTGAAGCTTTCTTT. Amino acid sequence: CASRATGGAEAFF.

The chain carries TRBV6-1 and TRBJ2-1; no reliable D call. Trimming left V 2 bases short and J 11 bases short, with 13 bases between. The CDR3 consists of 13 residues. Germline values: CDR1 MNHNS, CDR2 SASEGT. CDR3 in DNA: TGTGCCAGCAGTGAATCGTTGCGAGCTAAGCAGTTCTTC. It codes for CASSESLRAKQFF.

V usage is TRBV19 and J usage is TRBJ1-2; no firm D call. The CDR3 has 14 residues. Trimming left V 1 base short and J 4 bases short, with 10 bases between. The germline gives CDR1 LNHDA, CDR2 SQIVND (reference sequence). The CDR3 DNA reads TGTGCCAGTAGTATAGGGTCTCCAGGCTATGGCTACACCTTC. Translated, it gives CASSIGSPGYGYTF.

CDR3 coding DNA: TGTGCCACCTCAGTGAGGGCGGGTGGGTTCTACGAGCAGTACTTC. It specifies CATSVRAGGFYEQYF. The chain recombines TRBV19 with TRBJ2-7; D may be TRBD2 (5 bases). This CDR3 spans 15 amino acids. The V end was cut by 10 bases, the J end by 3 bases, with 22 bases between. The V gene's germline CDR1 is LNHDA and CDR2 SQIVND (reference sequence).

The chain couples TRBV7-8 to TRBJ1-2; a weak D match, TRBD1 (5 bases). The germline V gene encodes CDR1 SGHVS and CDR2 FQNEAQ. This CDR3 comprises 14 residues. V dropped 0 bases and J dropped 4 bases, with 9 bases sitting between them. The CDR3 DNA sequence: TGTGCCAGCAGCTTAGCGGAGGGGACCTATGGCTACACCTTC. It is translated as CASSLAEGTYGYTF.

The chain is built from TRBV5-1 and TRBJ2-3; 8 bases line up with TRBD1. The CDR3 is 16 residues long. V shed 3 bases and J 2 bases; nucleotides not matched to a gene: 8. Germline CDR1 and CDR2: SGHRS and YFSETQ. Here the CDR3 DNA reads TGCGCCAGCAGCTCAGGGACAGGCCCATCCACAGATACGCAGTATTTT. Protein sequence: CASSSGTGPSTDTQYF.

The chain carries TRBV5-8 and TRBJ1-3; 8 nucleotides align to TRBD1. With 0 bases clipped from V and 4 bases from J, the junction kept 0 bases outside the gene matches. Germline values: CDR1 SGHTS, CDR2 YDEGEE. The CDR3 contains 14 residues. The CDR3 spells CASSLGQGGNTIYF. The CDR3 DNA reads TGTGCCAGCAGCTTGGGACAGGGGGGAAACACCATATATTTT.

This rearrangement joins TRBV6-1 to TRBJ2-3; possibly TRBD2 for D (6 bases). Germline lookup yields CDR1 MNHNS and CDR2 SASEGT. The CDR3 sequence is 13 residues long. V was cut by 3 bases and J by 9 bases, with 13 bases left in between. The CDR3 loop is CASSEQRRDTQYF. The CDR3 DNA reads as TGTGCCAGCAGTGAGCAACGGAGGGACACGCAGTATTTT.

The chain carries TRBV24-1 and TRBJ2-1; 8 bases map to TRBD1. Germline V gene lookup returns CDR1 KGHDR and CDR2 SFDVKD. V lost 3 bases to trimming and J lost 7 bases; unmatched junction nucleotides: 4. CDR3 length: 14 amino acids. The CDR3: CATSDPGQGNEQFF. CDR3 coding DNA: TGTGCCACCAGTGATCCAGGACAGGGAAATGAGCAGTTCTTC.

The rearrangement links TRBV7-9 to TRBJ1-2; 7 nucleotides line up with TRBD1. The CDR3 is made up of 15 amino acids. Per the germline V gene, CDR1 is SEHNR and CDR2 is FQNEAQ (reference sequence). With V trimmed by 5 bases and J by 5 bases, 11 bases remained unmatched. DNA of the CDR3: TGTGCCAGCAGCCCTGGCGGGACAGAAAAATATGGCTACACCTTC. Amino acids: CASSPGGTEKYGYTF.

The chain couples TRBV19 to TRBJ2-2; 7 nucleotides match TRBD2. The CDR3 has 17 residues. Trimming took 5 bases from V and 0 from J; bases not matched to a gene: 9. The germline CDR1 and CDR2 sequences are LNHDA and SQIVND (reference sequence). CDR3: CASSDRGGNANTGELFF. The CDR3, as DNA: TGTGCCAGTAGTGATCGGGGAGGGAACGCGAACACCGGGGAGCTGTTTTTT.